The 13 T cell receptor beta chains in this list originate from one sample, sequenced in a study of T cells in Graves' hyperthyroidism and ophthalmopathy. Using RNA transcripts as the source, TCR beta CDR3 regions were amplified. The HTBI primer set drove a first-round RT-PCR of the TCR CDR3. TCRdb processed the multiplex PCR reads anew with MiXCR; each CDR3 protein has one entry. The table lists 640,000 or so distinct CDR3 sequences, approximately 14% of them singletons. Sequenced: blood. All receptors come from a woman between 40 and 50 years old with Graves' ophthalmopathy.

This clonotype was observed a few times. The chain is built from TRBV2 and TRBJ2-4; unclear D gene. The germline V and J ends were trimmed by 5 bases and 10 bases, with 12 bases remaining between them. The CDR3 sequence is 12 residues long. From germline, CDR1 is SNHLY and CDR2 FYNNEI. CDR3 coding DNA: TGTGCCAGCAGTCCCCCCGACTTTATTCAGTACTTC. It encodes CASSPPDFIQYF.

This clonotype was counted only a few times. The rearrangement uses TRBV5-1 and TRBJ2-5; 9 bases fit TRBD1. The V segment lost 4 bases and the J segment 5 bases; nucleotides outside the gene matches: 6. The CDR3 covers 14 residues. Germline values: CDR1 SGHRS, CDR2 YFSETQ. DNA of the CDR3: TGCGCCAGCAGCATCGGACAGGGGACCGAGACCCAGTACTTC. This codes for CASSIGQGTETQYF.

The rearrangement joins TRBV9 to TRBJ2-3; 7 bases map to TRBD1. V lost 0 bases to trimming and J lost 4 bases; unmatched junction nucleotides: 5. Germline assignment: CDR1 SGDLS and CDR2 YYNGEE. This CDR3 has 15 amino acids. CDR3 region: CASSVEGGRADTQYF. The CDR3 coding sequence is TGTGCCAGCAGCGTAGAAGGGGGCCGCGCAGATACGCAGTATTTT.

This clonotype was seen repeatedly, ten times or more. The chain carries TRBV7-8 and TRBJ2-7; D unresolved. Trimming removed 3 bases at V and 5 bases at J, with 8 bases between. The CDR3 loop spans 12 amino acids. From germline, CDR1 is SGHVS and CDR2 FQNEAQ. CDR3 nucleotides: TGTGCCAGCAGCTTTGGTCCCAACGAGCAGTACTTC. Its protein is CASSFGPNEQYF.

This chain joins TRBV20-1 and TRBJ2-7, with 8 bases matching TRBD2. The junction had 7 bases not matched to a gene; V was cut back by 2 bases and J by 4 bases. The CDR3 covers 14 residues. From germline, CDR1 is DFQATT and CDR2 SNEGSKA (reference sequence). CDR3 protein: CSARLSGSAYEQYF. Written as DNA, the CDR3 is TGCAGTGCTAGACTCAGCGGGAGTGCTTACGAGCAGTACTTC.

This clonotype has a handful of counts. This chain's CDR3 is CASSLHETENYEQYF. DNA of the CDR3: TGTGCCAGCAGTCTCCACGAGACAGAGAATTACGAGCAGTACTTC. V usage is TRBV6-1 and J usage is TRBJ2-7; D perhaps matches TRBD1 (5 bases). V lost 5 bases to trimming and J lost 4 bases, with 18 bases between them. This CDR3 is 15 amino acids long. CDR1 is MNHNS and CDR2 is SASEGT in the germline V gene.

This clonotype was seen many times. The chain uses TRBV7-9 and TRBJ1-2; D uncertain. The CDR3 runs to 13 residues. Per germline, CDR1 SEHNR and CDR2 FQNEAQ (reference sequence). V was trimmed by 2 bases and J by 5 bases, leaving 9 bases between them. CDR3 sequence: CASSLSDGYGYTF. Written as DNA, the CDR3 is TGTGCCAGCAGCTTATCCGACGGATATGGCTACACCTTC. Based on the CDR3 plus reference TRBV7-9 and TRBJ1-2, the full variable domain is DTGVSQNPRHKITKRGQNVTFRCDPISEHNRLYWYRQTLGQGPEFLTYFQNEAQLEKSRLLSDRFSAERPKGSFSTLEIQRTEQGDSAMYLCASSLSDGYGYTFGSGTRLTVV.

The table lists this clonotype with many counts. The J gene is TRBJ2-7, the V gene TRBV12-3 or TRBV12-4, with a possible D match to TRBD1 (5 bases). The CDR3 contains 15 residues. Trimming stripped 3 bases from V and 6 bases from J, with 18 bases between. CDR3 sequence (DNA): TGTGCCAGCAGTTTTTCGGTCAGGGCCTCTAGCGAGCAGTACTTC. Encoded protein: CASSFSVRASSEQYF.

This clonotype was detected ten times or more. The CDR3 nucleotides read TGTGCCAGCAGCATACCACTAGCGGGAGGTTTGGAGACCCAGTACTTC. Protein sequence: CASSIPLAGGLETQYF. The V gene is TRBV11-1, the J gene TRBJ2-5; 12 bases line up with TRBD2. This CDR3 is built from 16 residues. V trimming: 5 bases; J trimming: 5 bases; junction bases outside the gene matches: 9. Germline lookup yields CDR1 SGHAT and CDR2 FQDESV (reference sequence).

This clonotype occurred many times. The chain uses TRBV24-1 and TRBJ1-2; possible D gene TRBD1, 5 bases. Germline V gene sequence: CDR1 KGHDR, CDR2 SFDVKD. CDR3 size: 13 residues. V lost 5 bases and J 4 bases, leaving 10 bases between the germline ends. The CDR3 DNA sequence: TGTGCCACCAGTGTCGCCGACAGCTATGGCTACACCTTC. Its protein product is CATSVADSYGYTF.

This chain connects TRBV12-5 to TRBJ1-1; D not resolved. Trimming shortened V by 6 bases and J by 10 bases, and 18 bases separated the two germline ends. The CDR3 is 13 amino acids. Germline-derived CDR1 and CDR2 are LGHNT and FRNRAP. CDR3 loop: CASGLDRGGGAFF. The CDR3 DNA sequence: TGTGCTAGTGGCCTCGACCGCGGAGGAGGAGCTTTCTTT.

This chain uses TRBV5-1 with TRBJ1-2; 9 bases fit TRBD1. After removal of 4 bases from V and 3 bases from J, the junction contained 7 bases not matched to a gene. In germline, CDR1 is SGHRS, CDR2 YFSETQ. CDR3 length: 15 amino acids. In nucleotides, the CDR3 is TGCGCCAGCAGCGGGGGACAGGGTATCCACTATGGCTACACCTTC. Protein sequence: CASSGGQGIHYGYTF.

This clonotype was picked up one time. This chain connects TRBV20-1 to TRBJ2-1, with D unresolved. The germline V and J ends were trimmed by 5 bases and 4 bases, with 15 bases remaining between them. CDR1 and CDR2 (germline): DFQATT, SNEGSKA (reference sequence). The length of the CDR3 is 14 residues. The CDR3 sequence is CSAPLPGRYNEQFF. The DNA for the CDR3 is TGCAGTGCTCCTTTGCCGGGCCGTTACAATGAGCAGTTCTTC.